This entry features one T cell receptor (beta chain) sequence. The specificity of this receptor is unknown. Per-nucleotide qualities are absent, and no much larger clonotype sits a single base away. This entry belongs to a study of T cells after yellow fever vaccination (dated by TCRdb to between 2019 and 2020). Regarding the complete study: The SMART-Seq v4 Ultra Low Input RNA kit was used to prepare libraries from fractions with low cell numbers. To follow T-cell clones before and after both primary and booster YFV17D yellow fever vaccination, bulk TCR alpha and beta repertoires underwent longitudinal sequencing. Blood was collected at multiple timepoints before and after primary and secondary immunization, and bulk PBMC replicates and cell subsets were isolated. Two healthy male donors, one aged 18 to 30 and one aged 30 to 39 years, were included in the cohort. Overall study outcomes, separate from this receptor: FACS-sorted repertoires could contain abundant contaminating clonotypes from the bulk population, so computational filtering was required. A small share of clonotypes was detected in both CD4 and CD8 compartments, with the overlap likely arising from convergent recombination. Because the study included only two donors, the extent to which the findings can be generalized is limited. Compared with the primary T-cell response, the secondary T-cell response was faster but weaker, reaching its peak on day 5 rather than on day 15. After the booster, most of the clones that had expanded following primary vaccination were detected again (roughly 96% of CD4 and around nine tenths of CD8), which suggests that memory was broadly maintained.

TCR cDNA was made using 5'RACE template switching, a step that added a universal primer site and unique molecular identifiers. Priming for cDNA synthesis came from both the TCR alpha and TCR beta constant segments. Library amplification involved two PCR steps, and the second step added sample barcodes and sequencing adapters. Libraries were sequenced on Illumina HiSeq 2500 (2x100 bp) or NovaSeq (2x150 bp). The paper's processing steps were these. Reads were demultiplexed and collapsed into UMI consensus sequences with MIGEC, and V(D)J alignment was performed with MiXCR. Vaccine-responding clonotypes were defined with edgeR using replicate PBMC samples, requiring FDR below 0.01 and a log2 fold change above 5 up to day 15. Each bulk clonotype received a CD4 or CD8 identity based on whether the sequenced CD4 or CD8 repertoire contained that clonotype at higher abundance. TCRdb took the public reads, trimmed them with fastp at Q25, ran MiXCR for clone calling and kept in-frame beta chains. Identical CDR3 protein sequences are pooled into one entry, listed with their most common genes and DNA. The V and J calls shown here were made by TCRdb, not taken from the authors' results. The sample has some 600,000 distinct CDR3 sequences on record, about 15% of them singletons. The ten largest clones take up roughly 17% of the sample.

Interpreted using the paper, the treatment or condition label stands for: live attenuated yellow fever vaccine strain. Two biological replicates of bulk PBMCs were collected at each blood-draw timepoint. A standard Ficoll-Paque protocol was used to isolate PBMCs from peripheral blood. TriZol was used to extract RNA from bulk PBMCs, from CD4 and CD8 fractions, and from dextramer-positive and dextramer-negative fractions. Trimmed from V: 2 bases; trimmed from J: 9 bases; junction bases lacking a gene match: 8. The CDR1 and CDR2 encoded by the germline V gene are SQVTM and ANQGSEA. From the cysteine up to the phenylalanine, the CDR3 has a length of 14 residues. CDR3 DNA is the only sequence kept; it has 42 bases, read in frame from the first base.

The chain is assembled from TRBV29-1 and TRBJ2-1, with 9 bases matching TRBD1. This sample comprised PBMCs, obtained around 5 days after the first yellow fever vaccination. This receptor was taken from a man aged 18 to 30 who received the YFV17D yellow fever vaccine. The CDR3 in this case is CSVEPRDREREQFF. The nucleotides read TGCAGCGTTGAACCCCGGGACAGGGAGCGTGAGCAGTTCTTC.